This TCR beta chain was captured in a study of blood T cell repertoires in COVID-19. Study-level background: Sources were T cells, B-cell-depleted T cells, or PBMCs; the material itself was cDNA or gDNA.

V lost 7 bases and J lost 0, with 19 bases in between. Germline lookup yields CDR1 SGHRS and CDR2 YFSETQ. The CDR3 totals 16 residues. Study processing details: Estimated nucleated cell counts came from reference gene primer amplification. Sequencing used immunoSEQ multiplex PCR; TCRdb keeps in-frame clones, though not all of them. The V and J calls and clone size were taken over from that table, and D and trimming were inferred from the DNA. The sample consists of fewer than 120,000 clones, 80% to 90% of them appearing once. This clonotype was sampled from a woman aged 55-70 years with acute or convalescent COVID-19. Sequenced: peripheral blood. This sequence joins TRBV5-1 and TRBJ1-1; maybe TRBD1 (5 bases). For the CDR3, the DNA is TGCGCCAGCCACCTCACTATGGGACTCTTGAACACTGAAGCTTTCTTT. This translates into CASHLTMGLLNTEAFF.